These 3 T cell receptor beta chains were all obtained from the same sample, sequenced in a study of blood T cell repertoires in COVID-19. Only in-frame clones appear in the TCRdb table, and some are missing; sequencing was by immunoSEQ multiplex PCR. The data contain over 200,000 clones, around four fifths of them seen just once; the ten biggest clones take up about 2.3%. Sequencing was done on a sample of peripheral blood. The source of these receptors is a middle-aged woman with active or convalescent COVID-19.

This chain joins TRBV7-2 and TRBJ1-2; 7 bases match TRBD1. V shed 1 base and J 7 bases; nucleotides not matched to a gene: 12. This CDR3 comprises 16 residues. Germline-derived CDR1 and CDR2 are SGHTA and FQGNSA. The CDR3 DNA reads TGTGCCAGCAGCTTAGACGAGGAGGGGGCGAGAAGTGGCTACACCTTC. Its protein is CASSLDEEGARSGYTF.

This chain uses TRBV21-1 with TRBJ2-5; TRBD1 is taken as the D call from the table, unchecked against the DNA. TRBV21-1 is deemed a pseudogene. The CDR3 is 16 amino acids. The CDR3 reads CASSKVVRQGTETQYF. For the CDR3, the DNA is TGTGCCAGCAGCAAAGTTGTTCGCCAGGGAACGGAGACCCAGTACTTC.

This chain connects TRBV9 to TRBJ1-5; tentatively, D is TRBD1 (6 bases). The germline gives CDR1 SGDLS, CDR2 YYNGEE. This CDR3 has 14 amino acids. With 3 bases removed from V and 3 bases from J, the gap between germline ends came to 10 bases. The CDR3 nucleotides read TGTGCCAGCAGCGCGGGACACCTCAATCAGCCCCAGCATTTT. Its protein is CASSAGHLNQPQHF.